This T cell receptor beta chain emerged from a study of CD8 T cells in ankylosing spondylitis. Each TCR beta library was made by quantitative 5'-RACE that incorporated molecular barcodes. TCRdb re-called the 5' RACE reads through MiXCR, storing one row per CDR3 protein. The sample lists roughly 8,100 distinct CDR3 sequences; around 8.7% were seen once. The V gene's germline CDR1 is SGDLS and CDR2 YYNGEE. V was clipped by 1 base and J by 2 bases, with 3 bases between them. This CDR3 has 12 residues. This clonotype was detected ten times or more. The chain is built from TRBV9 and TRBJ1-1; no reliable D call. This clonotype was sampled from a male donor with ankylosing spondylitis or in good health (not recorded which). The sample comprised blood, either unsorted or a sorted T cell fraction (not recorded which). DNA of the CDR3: TGTGCCAGCAGCGTACCTAACACTGAAGCTTTCTTT. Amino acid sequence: CASSVPNTEAFF.